The 13 T cell receptor beta chains listed next were all sequenced from one sample in a study of Graves' ophthalmopathy and Graves' hyperthyroidism. The study amplified TCR beta CDR3 regions using RNA transcripts. HTBI-primed RT-PCR formed the first round, and a multiplex PCR formed the second. One entry per CDR3 protein, called by TCRdb with MiXCR from the multiplex PCR reads. The table shows 400,000 or so distinct CDR3 sequences, with about a sixth occurring only once. The specimen was peripheral blood. Receptors were obtained from an adult woman with stable Graves' hyperthyroidism.

Many counts were recorded for this clonotype. V gene TRBV13 combines with J gene TRBJ2-5; 11 bases align to TRBD1. CDR1 and CDR2 from the germline V gene are PRHDT and FYEKMQ (reference sequence). CDR3 length equals 16 residues. V was pared by 6 bases and J by 5 bases, with 11 bases of the junction left unmatched. The CDR3 sequence: CASSYSGQGARETQYF. The DNA for the CDR3 is TGTGCCAGCAGTTACAGCGGACAGGGGGCAAGGGAGACCCAGTACTTC.

Comments on this clonotype: An end of the junction differs from the germline gene, which may be a read error. The chain joins TRBV7-9 to TRBJ2-7; TRBD2 matches at 9 bases. CDR3 size: 15 residues. Looked up from germline, CDR1 is SEHNR and CDR2 is FQNEAQ (reference sequence). This CDR3 is CASSFGLAGTYEQCF. The CDR3 coding sequence is TGTGCCAGCAGCTTCGGGCTAGCGGGAACCTACGAGCAGTGCTTC.

This clonotype was recorded many times. The J gene is TRBJ1-2, the V gene TRBV2, with unresolved D. The germline V and J ends were trimmed by 3 bases and 6 bases, with 2 bases remaining between them. The CDR3 runs to 10 residues. Germline CDR1 reads SNHLY; CDR2 reads FYNNEI. The CDR3 is CASSDNGYTF. In nucleotides, the CDR3 is TGTGCCAGCAGTGATAATGGCTACACCTTC.

This clonotype has at least ten counts. This chain connects TRBV6-5 to TRBJ1-2; the D is unclear. This CDR3 region has 14 residues. CDR1 and CDR2 from the germline V gene are MNHEY and SVGAGI. V lost 7 bases and J lost 4, with 16 bases in between. The CDR3 sequence: CASTKGSSVYGYTF. Written as DNA, the CDR3 is TGTGCCAGCACCAAAGGATCTTCTGTCTATGGCTACACCTTC.

There are a few counts of this clonotype. The chain has TRBV12-5 and TRBJ2-2, with D unclear. The germline V gene encodes CDR1 LGHNT and CDR2 FRNRAP. The CDR3 runs to 16 residues. Trimming left V 7 bases short and J 0 bases short, with 15 bases between. CDR3: CASAPYTIPNTGELFF. CDR3 in DNA: TGTGCTAGTGCTCCCTACACCATCCCGAACACCGGGGAGCTGTTTTTT.

This clonotype occurred many times. J is TRBJ2-6 and V is TRBV6-1; D may be TRBD1 (5 bases). There are 18 residues in the CDR3. V was shortened by 1 base and J by 0 bases, with 13 bases between the two germline ends. Germline values: CDR1 MNHNS, CDR2 SASEGT. The CDR3: CASSEGRVFHSGANVLTF. The CDR3 DNA reads as TGTGCCAGCAGTGAAGGCAGGGTTTTCCACTCTGGGGCCAACGTCCTGACTTTC.

V usage is TRBV4-1 and J usage is TRBJ2-7, with TRBD2 as a possible D gene (6 bases). In germline, CDR1 is MGHRA, CDR2 YSYEKL. With 0 bases removed from V and 2 bases from J, the gap between germline ends came to 14 bases. This CDR3 has 16 amino acids. CDR3 nucleotides: TGCGCCAGCAGCCAAGAGGGAGGTTTCAGGGCCTACGAGCAGTACTTC. It specifies CASSQEGGFRAYEQYF.

Details on this clonotype: At one boundary the junction diverges from the germline segment, which might be a read error. V gene TRBV29-1 combines with J gene TRBJ2-5; 9 bases map to TRBD1. Per germline, CDR1 SQVTM and CDR2 ANQGSEA. This CDR3 has 13 residues. The DNA of the CDR3 is TGCAGCGTGGTGACAGGGGGACAAGAGACCAAGTACTTC. This translates into CSVVTGGQETKYF.

This clonotype has a count of ten or more. The chain joins TRBV6-2 or TRBV6-3 to TRBJ1-5; 12 bases map to TRBD1. The CDR3 consists of 16 residues. The trim removed 6 bases at V and 6 bases at J, leaving 9 bases unmatched. CDR1 is MNHEY, CDR2 SVGEGT, per germline. CDR3: CASSPRDRGPGQPQHF. Written as DNA, the CDR3 is TGTGCCAGCAGCCCCCGGGACAGGGGGCCAGGTCAGCCCCAGCATTTT.

This clonotype has ten or more counts. The rearrangement joins TRBV24-1 to TRBJ2-6, with D possibly matching TRBD2 (6 bases). Trimming pared 0 bases from V and 9 bases from J, leaving 17 bases between. The length of the CDR3 is 17 residues. CDR1 is KGHDR, CDR2 SFDVKD, per germline. The CDR3 DNA is TGTGCCACCAGTGATTTGCAACTCACCCAGGGAGGCAACGTCCTGACTTTC. It codes for CATSDLQLTQGGNVLTF.

This clonotype was recorded at least ten times. The chain is built from TRBV27 and TRBJ2-4; 9 bases agree with TRBD1. There are 16 residues in the CDR3. After removal of 5 bases from V and 1 base from J, the junction contained 6 bases not matched to a gene. Germline lookup yields CDR1 MNHEY and CDR2 SMNVEV (reference sequence). CDR3 nucleotide sequence: TGTGCCAGCAGTCGGGACAGGGCAATTGCCAAAAACATTCAGTACTTC. It specifies CASSRDRAIAKNIQYF.

At least ten counts were recorded for this clonotype. The rearrangement uses TRBV9 and TRBJ1-2; the D is unclear. Per germline, CDR1 SGDLS and CDR2 YYNGEE. Trimming cost V 1 base and J 8 bases, with 15 bases left between them. The CDR3 runs 14 residues. The CDR3 here is CASSVSAREDGYTF. The CDR3, as DNA: TGTGCCAGCAGCGTATCGGCCCGGGAGGACGGCTACACCTTC. The whole variable domain, filled in from reference TRBV9 and TRBJ1-2, reads DSGVTQTPKHLITATGQRVTLRCSPRSGDLSVYWYQQSLDQGLQFLIQYYNGEERAKGNILERFSAQQFPDLHSELNLSSLELGDSALYFCASSVSAREDGYTFGSGTRLTVV.

This clonotype occurred many times. The chain carries TRBV12-3 or TRBV12-4 and TRBJ1-1, with D tentatively TRBD1 (5 bases). There are 14 residues in the CDR3. The germline V and J ends were trimmed by 7 bases and 4 bases, with 16 bases remaining between them. This CDR3 reads CASTLVGVGTEAFF. CDR3 nucleotide sequence: TGTGCCAGCACCTTAGTAGGGGTCGGCACTGAAGCTTTCTTT.